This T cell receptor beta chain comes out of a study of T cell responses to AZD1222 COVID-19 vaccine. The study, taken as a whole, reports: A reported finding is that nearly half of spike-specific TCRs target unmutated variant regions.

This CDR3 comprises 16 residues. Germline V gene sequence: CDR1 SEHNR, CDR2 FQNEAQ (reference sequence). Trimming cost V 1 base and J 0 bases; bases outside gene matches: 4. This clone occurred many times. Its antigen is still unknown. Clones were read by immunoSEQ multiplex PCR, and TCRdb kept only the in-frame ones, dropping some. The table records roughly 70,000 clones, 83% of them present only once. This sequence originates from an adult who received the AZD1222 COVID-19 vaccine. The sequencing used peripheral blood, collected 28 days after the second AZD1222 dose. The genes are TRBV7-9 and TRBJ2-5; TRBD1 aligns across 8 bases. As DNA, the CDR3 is TGTGCCAGCAGCTTAGTCCACAGGGGGTACCAAGAGACCCAGTACTTC. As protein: CASSLVHRGYQETQYF. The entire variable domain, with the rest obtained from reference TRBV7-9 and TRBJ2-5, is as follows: DTGVSQNPRHKITKRGQNVTFRCDPISEHNRLYWYRQTLGQGPEFLTYFQNEAQLEKSRLLSDRFSAERPKGSFSTLEIQRTEQGDSAMYLCASSLVHRGYQETQYFGPGTRLLVL.